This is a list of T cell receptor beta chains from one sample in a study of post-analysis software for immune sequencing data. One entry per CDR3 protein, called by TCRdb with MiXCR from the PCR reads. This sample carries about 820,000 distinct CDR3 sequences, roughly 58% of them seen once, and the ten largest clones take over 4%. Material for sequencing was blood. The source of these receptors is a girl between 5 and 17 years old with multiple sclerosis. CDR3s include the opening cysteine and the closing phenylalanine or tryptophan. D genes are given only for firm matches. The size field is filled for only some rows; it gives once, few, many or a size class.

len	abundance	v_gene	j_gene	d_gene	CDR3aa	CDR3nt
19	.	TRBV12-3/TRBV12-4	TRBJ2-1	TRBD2	CASSSSGAIPDVIYNEQFF	TGTGCCAGCAGTTCTAGCGGGGCAATTCCCGATGTAATCTACAATGAGCAGTTCTTC
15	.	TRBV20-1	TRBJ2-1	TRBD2	CSASRPSGTYNEQFF	TGCAGTGCTAGCCGGCCCAGCGGGACCTACAATGAGCAGTTCTTC
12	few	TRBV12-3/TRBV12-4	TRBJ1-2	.	CASTAGPYGYTF	TGTGCCAGCACCGCGGGGCCTTATGGCTACACCTTC
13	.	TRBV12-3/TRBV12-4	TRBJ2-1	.	CASSTRTENEQFF	TGTGCCAGCAGCACCCGTACAGAGAATGAGCAGTTCTTC
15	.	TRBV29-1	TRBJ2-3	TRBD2	CSVERASGGLDTQYF	TGCAGCGTTGAAAGGGCTAGCGGGGGGTTAGATACGCAGTATTTT
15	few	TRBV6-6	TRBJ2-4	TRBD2	CATGTSGGVGNIQYF	TGTGCCACAGGGACTAGCGGGGGAGTCGGAAACATTCAGTACTTC
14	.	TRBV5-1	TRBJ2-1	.	CASSLHTGFNEQFF	TGCGCCAGCAGCTTGCATACAGGGTTCAATGAGCAGTTCTTC
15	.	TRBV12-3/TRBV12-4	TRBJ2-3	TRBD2	CASSLGSGRADTQYF	TGTGCCAGCAGTTTGGGTAGCGGGAGGGCAGATACGCAGTATTTT
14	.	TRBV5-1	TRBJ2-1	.	CASSSQGGYNEQFF	TGCGCCAGCAGCTCCCAGGGGGGCTACAATGAGCAGTTCTTC
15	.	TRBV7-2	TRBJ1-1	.	CASSQGRRMNTEAFF	TGTGCCAGCAGCCAGGGGCGGAGAATGAACACTGAAGCTTTCTTT
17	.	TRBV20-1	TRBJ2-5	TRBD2	CSARGRRRGRNQETQYF	TGCAGTGCTAGGGGTAGGAGGCGCGGGAGGAACCAAGAGACCCAGTACTTC
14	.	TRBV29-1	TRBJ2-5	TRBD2	CSVGWLAAQETQYF	TGCAGCGTTGGCTGGCTAGCGGCCCAAGAGACCCAGTACTTC
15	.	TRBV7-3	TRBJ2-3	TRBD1	CASSMGTGHGDTQYF	TGTGCCAGCAGCATGGGGACAGGGCATGGAGATACGCAGTATTTT
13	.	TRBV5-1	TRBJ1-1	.	CASSQWGDTEAFF	TGCGCCAGCAGCCAGTGGGGGGACACTGAAGCTTTCTTT
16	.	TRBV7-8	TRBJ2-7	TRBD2	CASSLGPGLVAYEQYF	TGTGCCAGCAGCTTAGGACCGGGACTAGTCGCCTACGAGCAGTACTTC
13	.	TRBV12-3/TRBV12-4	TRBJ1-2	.	CASSLNQGAGYTF	TGTGCCAGCAGTTTAAATCAAGGGGCTGGCTACACCTTC
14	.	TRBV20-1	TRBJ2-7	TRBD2	CSASSTGGAYEQYF	TGCAGTGCTAGCTCTACGGGGGGTGCCTACGAGCAGTACTTC
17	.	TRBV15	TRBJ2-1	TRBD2	CATSRETGRAADNEQFF	TGTGCCACCAGCAGAGAGACCGGGAGGGCCGCGGACAATGAGCAGTTCTTC
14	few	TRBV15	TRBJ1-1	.	CATSRDQREGEAFF	TGTGCCACCAGCAGAGATCAGCGGGAGGGGGAAGCTTTCTTT
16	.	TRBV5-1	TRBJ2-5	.	CASSAEGLLVGETQYF	TGCGCCAGCAGCGCCGAGGGACTCTTGGTTGGCGAGACCCAGTACTTC
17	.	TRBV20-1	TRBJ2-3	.	CSVSPDTGTPSTDTQYF	TGCAGTGTTAGCCCAGACACCGGGACACCCAGCACAGATACGCAGTATTTT
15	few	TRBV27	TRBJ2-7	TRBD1	CASSPFQGVVNEQYF	TGTGCCAGCAGCCCTTTTCAGGGGGTAGTAAACGAGCAGTACTTC
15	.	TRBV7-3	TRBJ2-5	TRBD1	CASSRSPGGGETQYF	TGTGCCAGCAGCAGATCTCCAGGGGGCGGAGAGACCCAGTACTTC
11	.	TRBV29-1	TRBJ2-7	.	CSTSTGYEQYF	TGCAGCACAAGCACAGGCTACGAGCAGTACTTC
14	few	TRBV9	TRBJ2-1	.	CASSVETAYYNQFF	TGTGCCAGCAGCGTAGAAACGGCCTACTACAATCAGTTCTTC
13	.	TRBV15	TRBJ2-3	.	CATGTAFTDTQYF	TGTGCCACCGGGACTGCTTTCACAGATACGCAGTATTTT
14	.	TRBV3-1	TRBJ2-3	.	CASSQDQVAGTQYF	TGTGCCAGCAGCCAAGATCAGGTAGCAGGTACGCAGTATTTT
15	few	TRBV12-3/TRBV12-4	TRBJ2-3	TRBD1	CASSFGTVLIDTQYF	TGTGCCAGCAGTTTTGGGACAGTGCTCATCGATACGCAGTATTTT
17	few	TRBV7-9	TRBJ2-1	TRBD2	CASSRGLAGVPYNEQFF	TGTGCCAGCAGTCGCGGACTAGCGGGAGTTCCTTACAATGAGCAGTTCTTC
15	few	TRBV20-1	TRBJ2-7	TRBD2	CSARGGSGRNYEQYF	TGCAGTGCTAGAGGAGGTAGCGGGAGGAACTACGAGCAGTACTTC
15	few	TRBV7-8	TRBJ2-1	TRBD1	CASSRSDRYTMKQFF	TGTGCCAGCAGCCGATCGGACAGGTATACAATGAAGCAGTTCTTC
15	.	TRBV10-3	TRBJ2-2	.	CAIRIGGGNTGELFF	TGTGCCATCAGGATAGGGGGAGGCAACACCGGGGAGCTGTTTTTT
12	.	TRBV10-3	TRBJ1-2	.	CAIREGDHGYTF	TGTGCCATCAGGGAGGGGGACCATGGCTACACCTTC
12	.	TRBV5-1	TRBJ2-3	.	CASSGPSDTQYF	TGCGCCAGCAGCGGGCCGTCTGATACGCAGTATTTT
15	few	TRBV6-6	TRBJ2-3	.	CASTQLGASTDTQYF	TGTGCCAGCACCCAGCTGGGGGCTAGCACAGATACGCAGTATTTT
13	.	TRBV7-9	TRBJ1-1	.	CASVRGLNTEAFF	TGTGCCAGCGTTCGGGGGCTGAACACTGAAGCTTTCTTT
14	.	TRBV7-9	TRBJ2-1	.	CASKDGQGYNEQFF	TGTGCCAGTAAAGATGGGCAGGGCTACAATGAGCAGTTCTTC
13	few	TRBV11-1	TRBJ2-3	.	CASSLPNTDTQYF	TGTGCCAGCAGCTTACCGAACACAGATACGCAGTATTTT
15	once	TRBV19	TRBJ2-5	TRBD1	CASSIGGTGKVTQYF	TGTGCCAGTAGTATCGGTGGGACAGGAAAGGTGACCCAGTACTTC
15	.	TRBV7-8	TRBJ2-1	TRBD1	CASSLRWTGDNEQFF	TGTGCCAGCAGCTTAAGGTGGACAGGGGACAATGAGCAGTTCTTC
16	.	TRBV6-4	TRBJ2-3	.	CASSEAWALATDTQYF	TGTGCCAGCAGTGAGGCGTGGGCCCTAGCGACAGATACGCAGTATTTT
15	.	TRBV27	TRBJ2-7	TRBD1	CASSMPGQGIYEQYF	TGTGCCAGCAGTATGCCGGGACAGGGGATATACGAGCAGTACTTC
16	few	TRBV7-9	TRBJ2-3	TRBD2	CASSPLAGTLTDTQYF	TGTGCCAGCAGCCCATTAGCGGGGACGCTCACAGATACGCAGTATTTT
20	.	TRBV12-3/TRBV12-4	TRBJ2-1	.	CASSPQSRRHDTSSYNEQFF	TGTGCCAGCAGTCCCCAGAGTAGACGCCACGACACAAGCTCCTACAATGAGCAGTTCTTC
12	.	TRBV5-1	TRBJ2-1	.	CASSWTDNEQFF	TGCGCCAGCAGTTGGACCGACAATGAGCAGTTCTTC